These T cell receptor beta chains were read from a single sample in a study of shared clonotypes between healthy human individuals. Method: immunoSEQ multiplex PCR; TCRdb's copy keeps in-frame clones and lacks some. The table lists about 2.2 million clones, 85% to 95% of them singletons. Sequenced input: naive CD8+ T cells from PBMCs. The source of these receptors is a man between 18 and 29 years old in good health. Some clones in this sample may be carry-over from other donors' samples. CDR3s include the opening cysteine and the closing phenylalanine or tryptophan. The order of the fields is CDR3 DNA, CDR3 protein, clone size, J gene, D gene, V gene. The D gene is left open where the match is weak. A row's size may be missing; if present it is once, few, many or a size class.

TGTGCCAGCAGCTTGCGGGGGAGCGGGGCCTACGAGCAGTACTTC CASSLRGSGAYEQYF NA TRBJ2-7 TRBD2 TRBV5-6
TGTGCCAGCAGCTCCCTTGCGGGAGGCTCCTACGAGCAGTACTTC CASSSLAGGSYEQYF NA TRBJ2-7 TRBD2 TRBV7-9
TGTGCCAGTAGTATCGGTTCACTATTGAGGGGAGAGACCCAGTACTTC CASSIGSLLRGETQYF once TRBJ2-5 NA TRBV19
TGTGCCAGCAGCTCGACAGGGTTGGCTAATGAAAAACTGTTTTTT CASSSTGLANEKLFF NA TRBJ1-4 TRBD1 TRBV11-2
TGTGCCAGCGGTCTAGGTTCTACCGGGGAGCTGTTTTTT CASGLGSTGELFF NA TRBJ2-2 NA TRBV6-4
TGTGCCAGCAGCTTAGATCGAACAGCTAATGAAAAACTGTTTTTT CASSLDRTANEKLFF once TRBJ1-4 NA TRBV7-9
TGTGCCAGCAGCGCGAACTTCGCGGCGGGGACTTTTGATGGCTACACCTTC CASSANFAAGTFDGYTF NA TRBJ1-2 NA TRBV7-9
TGTGCCAGCAGCGTAGATAGCGGGAGTGCGGCAGATACGCAGTATTTT CASSVDSGSAADTQYF NA TRBJ2-3 TRBD2 TRBV9
TGTGCCAGTAGTATAGGCGGGTTCCGCTCCTACAATGAGCAGTTCTTC CASSIGGFRSYNEQFF NA TRBJ2-1 NA TRBV19
TGTGCCAGCAGTTACTATCTGGTAAACAGTGAGCAGTTCTTC CASSYYLVNSEQFF NA TRBJ2-1 NA TRBV27
TGTGCCAGCAGCACCCTAGCGGGTGGAACCTACGAGCAGTACTTC CASSTLAGGTYEQYF once TRBJ2-7 TRBD2 TRBV13
TGTGCCAGCAGTTTTATAACGGGACGGGGGATGGCAGATACGCAGTATTTT CASSFITGRGMADTQYF NA TRBJ2-3 NA TRBV27
TGTGCCAGCAGATGGGATTTAGGACGGGATCAGCCCCAGCATTTT CASRWDLGRDQPQHF NA TRBJ1-5 NA TRBV6-5
TGTGCCAGCATGACTAGTCGAACCGGGGAGCTGTTTTTT CASMTSRTGELFF few TRBJ2-2 NA TRBV4-2
TGTGCCAGCAGTTTGGGGCTAGCTATGCAAGAGACCCAGTACTTC CASSLGLAMQETQYF NA TRBJ2-5 NA TRBV27
TGTGCCAGCAGTTACGGAGATACGCAGTATTTT CASSYGDTQYF NA TRBJ2-3 NA TRBV6-5
TGTGCCAGCAGTGTCCGGGACAGTCACAATGAGCAGTTCTTC CASSVRDSHNEQFF NA TRBJ2-1 TRBD1 TRBV7-9
TGTGCCAGCAGTAACAGGGGGGAGACCCAGTACTTC CASSNRGETQYF NA TRBJ2-5 TRBD1 TRBV27
TGCGCCAGCAGCCAAGTTCCAGGGGAGGATCAGCCCCAGCATTTT CASSQVPGEDQPQHF NA TRBJ1-5 NA TRBV4-1
TGTGCCAGCAGTTTTTCGGCCGCTCTTAGCAATCAGCCCCAGCATTTT CASSFSAALSNQPQHF NA TRBJ1-5 NA TRBV27
TGTGCCAGTACGGACAGGGGAGACGAGCAGTACTTC CASTDRGDEQYF once TRBJ2-7 TRBD1 TRBV19
TGTGCCAGCTCACTAGACAGATATAGCAATCAGCCCCAGCATTTT CASSLDRYSNQPQHF once TRBJ1-5 NA TRBV18
TGTGCCAGCAGCGTAGGGGACAGGTTTTATCATGGCTACACCTTC CASSVGDRFYHGYTF once TRBJ1-2 TRBD1 TRBV9
TGTGCCAGCAGCTTGGATGGGACAGGTACCTACGAGCAGTACTTC CASSLDGTGTYEQYF NA TRBJ2-7 TRBD1 TRBV5-6